This passage covers 29 T cell receptor beta chains from one sample sequenced in a study of cytomegalovirus exposure and HLA in healthy donors (dated by TCRdb to between 2016 and 2019). Libraries were prepared through the immunoSEQ multiplex PCR assay. A mixture of 60 forward primers for TCR Vbeta segments and 13 reverse primers for TCR Jbeta segments was used in the multiplex PCR. The immuneACCESS repertoire file appears here via TCRdb, limited to in-frame rearrangements. These files lack a portion of the clones; in checked studies, under half of the deficit traces to unresolved V genes, and the cause of the others is not known. This sample comprises nearly 95,000 clones, under 80% of them detected only once. In total, the top ten clones hold just under 6.5% of the sample. The specimen sequenced was PBMCs. Source of these receptors: a woman between 25 and 40 years old in good health and CMV-seronegative.

The chain is built from TRBV9 and TRBJ1-2; tentatively, D is TRBD1 (6 bases). This CDR3 region has 12 residues. Germline loops: CDR1 SGDLS, CDR2 YYNGEE. V dropped 4 bases and J dropped 6 bases, with 10 bases sitting between them. For the CDR3, the DNA is TGTGCCAGCAGCACCCACAGGGATGGCTACACCTTC. Its protein is CASSTHRDGYTF.

The chain joins TRBV29-1 to TRBJ2-2; D remains ambiguous. This CDR3 is 15 amino acids long. V gave up 7 bases and J gave up 0 bases, with 15 bases separating them. Germline assignment: CDR1 SQVTM and CDR2 ANQGSEA. The CDR3 protein is CSAKAAATNTGELFF. The CDR3 DNA reads TGCAGCGCCAAGGCGGCCGCTACGAACACCGGGGAGCTGTTTTTT.

CDR3 nucleotides: TGTGCCAGCAGCTTGAAGACAGGCTTTCTTGAATTGAACACTGAAGCTTTCTTT. Translated, it gives CASSLKTGFLELNTEAFF. The rearrangement joins TRBV5-5 to TRBJ1-1; a possible D gene is TRBD1 (6 bases). This CDR3 has 18 residues. Germline assignment: CDR1 SGHKS and CDR2 YYEKEE (reference sequence). V was clipped by 1 base and J by 0 bases, with 19 bases between them.

The table lists this clone with a few counts. The chain uses TRBV7-2 and TRBJ2-3; TRBD2 matches 8 bases. V lost 3 bases to trimming and J lost 5 bases; unmatched junction nucleotides: 10. The CDR3 covers 16 residues. Germline V gives CDR1 SGHTA, CDR2 FQGNSA. As DNA, the CDR3 is TGTGCCAGCAGCTTTTTTGTCGGGGGGGCCTTAGATACGCAGTATTTT. Protein sequence: CASSFFVGGALDTQYF.

This clone showed up just once. This rearrangement joins TRBV19 to TRBJ2-5, with D tentatively TRBD1 (6 bases). This CDR3 comprises 14 residues. The germline V and J ends were trimmed by 4 bases and 5 bases, with 14 bases remaining between them. The germline gives CDR1 LNHDA, CDR2 SQIVND (reference sequence). CDR3 coding DNA: TGTGCCAGTAGTACAGACAGGAGGATTGAGACCCAGTACTTC. Its translation is CASSTDRRIETQYF.

This chain uses TRBV7-9 with TRBJ2-3; D gene uncertain. The CDR3 extends over 15 amino acids. Trimming cost V 2 bases and J 0 bases, with 9 bases left between them. From germline, CDR1 is SEHNR and CDR2 FQNEAQ (reference sequence). The CDR3, as DNA: TGTGCCAGCAGCTTATTAGCAAGAAGCACAGATACGCAGTATTTT. This encodes CASSLLARSTDTQYF. Combining the CDR3 with reference TRBV7-9 and TRBJ2-3 gives the whole variable domain DTGVSQNPRHKITKRGQNVTFRCDPISEHNRLYWYRQTLGQGPEFLTYFQNEAQLEKSRLLSDRFSAERPKGSFSTLEIQRTEQGDSAMYLCASSLLARSTDTQYFGPGTRLTVL.

The J gene is TRBJ1-1, the V gene TRBV19, with 9 bases matching TRBD1. The CDR3 covers 14 residues. Germline loops: CDR1 LNHDA, CDR2 SQIVND (reference sequence). Trimming removed 3 bases from V and 8 bases from J; junction bases left unmatched: 7. CDR3 loop: CASSMYRGTGEAFF. CDR3 in DNA: TGTGCCAGTAGTATGTACAGGGGGACAGGGGAAGCTTTCTTT.

CDR3 sequence: CASSLILSREQYF. CDR3 sequence (DNA): TGTGCCAGCAGCTTAATTCTGTCTCGGGAGCAGTACTTC. V gene TRBV7-9 combines with J gene TRBJ2-7, with D uncertain. CDR3 length: 13 residues. Germline assignment: CDR1 SEHNR and CDR2 FQNEAQ (reference sequence). Between the trimmed V and J ends, which lost 2 bases and 7 bases, there was a span of 12 bases.

This chain joins TRBV11-2 and TRBJ2-3, with D perhaps matching TRBD1 (6 bases). The V gene's germline CDR1 is SGHAT and CDR2 FQNNGV. This CDR3 contains 13 residues. V lost 2 bases and J 5 bases, leaving 8 bases between the germline ends. The CDR3 DNA sequence: TGTGCCAGCAGCTTATTAGGGGGAGATACGCAGTATTTT. It specifies CASSLLGGDTQYF. The full variable domain, rest sourced from reference TRBV11-2 and TRBJ2-3, is EAGVAQSPRYKIIEKRQSVAFWCNPISGHATLYWYQQILGQGPKLLIQFQNNGVVDDSQLPKDRFSAERLKGVDSTLKIQPAKLEDSAVYLCASSLLGGDTQYFGPGTRLTVL.

The rearrangement links TRBV29-1 to TRBJ1-2; D is possibly TRBD1 (5 bases). CDR3 length: 11 residues. CDR1 is SQVTM and CDR2 is ANQGSEA in the germline V gene. The germline V and J ends were trimmed by 6 bases and 6 bases, with 11 bases remaining between them. The CDR3 loop is CSVQGMDGYTF. CDR3 DNA: TGCAGCGTCCAGGGAATGGATGGCTACACCTTC.

This chain joins TRBV27 and TRBJ2-3, with 8 bases matching TRBD2. V dropped 1 base and J dropped 0; count of bases not matched to a gene: 12. Germline-derived CDR1 and CDR2 are MNHEY and SMNVEV (reference sequence). This CDR3 is built from 19 residues. CDR3 sequence: CASSLLRGIAGSSTDTQYF. The CDR3 coding sequence is TGTGCCAGCAGTTTATTACGGGGAATAGCGGGATCGAGCACAGATACGCAGTATTTT.

The chain joins TRBV10-3 to TRBJ2-7, with 12 bases identical to TRBD1. The CDR3 has 14 amino acids. From germline, CDR1 is ENHRY and CDR2 SYGVKD. J gave up 4 bases and V 10 bases, and 8 bases lay outside the gene matches. The CDR3 protein is CATLRGQGAYEQYF. For the CDR3, the DNA is TGTGCCACCTTAAGGGGACAGGGGGCGTACGAGCAGTACTTC.

J is TRBJ1-1 and V is TRBV6-5; D perhaps matches TRBD1 (6 bases). V was shortened by 4 bases and J by 3 bases, with 15 bases between the two germline ends. The CDR3 is made up of 15 amino acids. Germline CDR1 is MNHEY and CDR2 is SVGAGI. In nucleotides, the CDR3 is TGTGCCAGCAGTTCCGCCGGGACACTATACACTGAAGCTTTCTTT. Protein: CASSSAGTLYTEAFF.

This chain joins TRBV7-2 and TRBJ2-5, with 8 nucleotides matching TRBD2. There are 14 residues in the CDR3. From germline, CDR1 is SGHTA and CDR2 FQGNSA. V lost 5 bases and J lost 9; bases outside the gene matches: 11. The CDR3 reads CASSPPPAGVAQYF. The DNA for the CDR3 is TGTGCCAGCAGCCCACCGCCAGCGGGAGTGGCCCAGTACTTC.

The chain joins TRBV5-6 to TRBJ2-1, with TRBD2 identical over 9 bases. The CDR3 length is 15 residues. V lost 1 base, J lost 6 bases, and 5 bases stayed unmatched. Germline V lookup: CDR1 SGHDT, CDR2 YYEEEE. The CDR3 region is CASSLTRGGTNEQFF. The CDR3 coding sequence is TGTGCCAGCAGCTTGACGCGGGGGGGAACCAATGAGCAGTTCTTC. Variable domain in full (rest from reference TRBV5-6 and TRBJ2-1): DAGVTQSPTHLIKTRGQQVTLRCSPKSGHDTVSWYQQALGQGPQFIFQYYEEEERQRGNFPDRFSGHQFPNYSSELNVNALLLGDSALYLCASSLTRGGTNEQFFGPGTRLTVL.

The chain joins TRBV28 to TRBJ2-1, with a possible D match to TRBD1 (5 bases). V was pared by 8 bases and J by 5 bases, with 16 bases between. This CDR3 region has 14 residues. Germline CDR1 reads MDHEN; CDR2 reads SYDVKM. The CDR3 sequence: CASVDRGGDNEQFF. CDR3 nucleotide sequence: TGTGCCAGCGTCGATAGGGGTGGGGACAATGAGCAGTTCTTC.

The chain links TRBV6-5 to TRBJ2-7; D unclear. V lost 8 bases and J lost 4, with 12 bases in between. CDR3 length: 12 residues. Germline V lookup: CDR1 MNHEY, CDR2 SVGAGI. The CDR3 loop is CASLGNTYEQYF. The CDR3 region has the DNA TGTGCCAGCCTGGGCAATACGTACGAGCAGTACTTC.

This clone was counted a few times. The chain joins TRBV28 to TRBJ2-1, with TRBD2 identical over 13 bases. Looked up from germline, CDR1 is MDHEN and CDR2 is SYDVKM. With 6 bases clipped from V and 8 bases from J, the junction kept 16 bases outside the gene matches. The CDR3 consists of 18 residues. CDR3 sequence reads: CASSQLGWRTSGRHEQFF. CDR3 nucleotides: TGTGCCAGCAGCCAACTGGGGTGGAGGACTAGCGGGAGACATGAGCAGTTCTTC.

V and J are TRBV11-2 and TRBJ2-1; D is possibly TRBD1 (6 bases). CDR1 is SGHAT and CDR2 is FQNNGV in the germline V gene. Trimming left V 1 base short and J 2 bases short, with 9 bases between. The CDR3 covers 15 residues. The CDR3, as DNA: TGTGCCAGCAGCTTAGGGGCAGGGGCCTACAATGAGCAGTTCTTC. This sequence encodes CASSLGAGAYNEQFF.

The genes are TRBV19 and TRBJ1-1; D gene unclear. This CDR3 is 13 amino acids long. V shed 5 bases and J shed 5 bases, with 12 bases lying between them. CDR1 and CDR2 (germline): LNHDA, SQIVND (reference sequence). CDR3 nucleotide sequence: TGTGCCAGTAGTCGTAATGGGGAGACTGAAGCTTTCTTT. Protein sequence: CASSRNGETEAFF.

The rearrangement links TRBV5-1 to TRBJ2-7; weak D call: TRBD1 (6 bases). Germline values: CDR1 SGHRS, CDR2 YFSETQ. Trimming pared 0 bases from V and 4 bases from J, leaving 14 bases between. CDR3 length: 15 amino acids. This CDR3 reads CASSLEQGSWYEQYF. The DNA for the CDR3 is TGCGCCAGCAGCTTGGAGCAGGGGTCGTGGTACGAGCAGTACTTC.

The rearrangement joins TRBV7-9 to TRBJ1-5; 9 positions agree with TRBD1. CDR1 is SEHNR and CDR2 is FQNEAQ in the germline V gene (reference sequence). CDR3 length: 17 residues. V shed 5 bases and J 7 bases; nucleotides not matched to a gene: 15. CDR3 region: CASSAGGTGMNSQPQHF. The CDR3 DNA sequence: TGTGCCAGCAGCGCCGGGGGGACAGGGATGAACTCCCAGCCCCAGCATTTT.

This clone appeared a few times. This sequence joins TRBV28 and TRBJ1-3, with D possibly matching TRBD1 (6 bases). Germline CDR1 reads MDHEN; CDR2 reads SYDVKM. The CDR3 spans 16 residues. The ends were cut back, 6 bases at V and 0 bases at J, with 15 bases in the middle. CDR3 sequence reads: CASSPVTGYSGNTIYF. DNA of the CDR3: TGTGCCAGCAGCCCAGTGACAGGATACTCTGGAAACACCATATATTTT.

The chain employs TRBV11-2 and TRBJ1-4; 8 bases align to TRBD1. The CDR3 has 16 amino acids. V shed 5 bases and J 8 bases; nucleotides not matched to a gene: 13. CDR1 and CDR2 from the germline V gene are SGHAT and FQNNGV. This CDR3 reads CASSAGGTGFKEKLFF. The DNA of the CDR3 is TGTGCCAGCAGCGCTGGGGGGACAGGTTTCAAGGAAAAACTGTTTTTT.

V is TRBV2 and J is TRBJ1-2, with a weak D call TRBD1 (6 bases). The CDR3 is 15 amino acids. Trimming shortened V by 8 bases and J by 0 bases, and 16 bases separated the two germline ends. Germline CDR1 SNHLY, CDR2 FYNNEI. This CDR3 reads CASGGAAGANYGYTF. The CDR3 coding sequence is TGTGCCAGCGGTGGAGCGGCAGGGGCTAACTATGGCTACACCTTC. The full variable domain, completed using reference TRBV2 and TRBJ1-2, is EPEVTQTPSHQVTQMGQEVILRCVPISNHLYFYWYRQILGQKVEFLVSFYNNEISEKSEIFDDQFSVERPDGSNFTLKIRSTKLEDSAMYFCASGGAAGANYGYTFGSGTRLTVV.

The chain is built from TRBV14 and TRBJ1-1; 8 bases match TRBD1. The CDR3 runs 16 residues. V lost 1 base, J lost 11 bases, and 15 bases stayed unmatched. CDR1 SGHDN and CDR2 FVKESK come from the germline V gene. The CDR3 sequence: CASSQVMGSGGGSAFF. Written as DNA, the CDR3 is TGTGCCAGCAGCCAAGTTATGGGGTCAGGGGGCGGTTCGGCTTTCTTT. The complete variable domain, with remaining parts taken from reference TRBV14 and TRBJ1-1, reads EAGVTQFPSHSVIEKGQTVTLRCDPISGHDNLYWYRRVMGKEIKFLLHFVKESKQDESGMPNNRFLAERTGGTYSTLKVQPAELEDSGVYFCASSQVMGSGGGSAFFGQGTRLTVV.

V usage is TRBV28 and J usage is TRBJ2-4; 7 nucleotides align to TRBD1. The V gene's germline CDR1 is MDHEN and CDR2 SYDVKM. The CDR3 contains 15 residues. Trimming removed 8 bases from V and 1 base from J; junction bases left unmatched: 8. CDR3 DNA sequence: TGTGCCAGCGACCCAGGGGGACCGGCCAAAAACATTCAGTACTTC. It codes for CASDPGGPAKNIQYF.

This clone was detected only a few times. The rearrangement uses TRBV18 and TRBJ2-2; the match to TRBD2 covers 8 bases. The CDR3 spans 14 residues. Germline V lookup: CDR1 KGHSH, CDR2 LQKENI. Trimming at V came to 3 bases and at J to 4 bases, leaving 1 base not matched to a gene. CDR3: CASSPGLGTGELFF. The CDR3, as DNA: TGTGCCAGCTCACCGGGACTAGGCACCGGGGAGCTGTTTTTT.

The V and J genes are TRBV5-1 and TRBJ1-1; TRBD1 aligns across 7 bases. Germline lookup yields CDR1 SGHRS and CDR2 YFSETQ. The CDR3 has 14 residues. V was clipped by 4 bases and J by 0 bases; unmatched bases: 3. The DNA of the CDR3 is TGCGCCAGCAGCCAACAGGGGATGAACACTGAAGCTTTCTTT. This codes for CASSQQGMNTEAFF.